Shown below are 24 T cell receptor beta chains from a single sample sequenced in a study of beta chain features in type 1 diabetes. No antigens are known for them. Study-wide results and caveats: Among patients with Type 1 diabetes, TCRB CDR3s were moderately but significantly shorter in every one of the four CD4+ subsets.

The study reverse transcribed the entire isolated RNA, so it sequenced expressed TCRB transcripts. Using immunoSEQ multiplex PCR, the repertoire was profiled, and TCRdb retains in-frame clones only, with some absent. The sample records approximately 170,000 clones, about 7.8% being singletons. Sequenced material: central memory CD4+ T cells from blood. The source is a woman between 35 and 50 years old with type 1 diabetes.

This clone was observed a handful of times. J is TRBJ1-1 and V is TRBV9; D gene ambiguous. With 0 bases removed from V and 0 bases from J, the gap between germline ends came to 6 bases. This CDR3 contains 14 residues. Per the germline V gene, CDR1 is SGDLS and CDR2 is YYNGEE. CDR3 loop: CASSVGHLNTEAFF. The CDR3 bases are TGTGCCAGCAGCGTAGGACATCTGAACACTGAAGCTTTCTTT. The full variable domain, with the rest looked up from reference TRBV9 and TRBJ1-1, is DSGVTQTPKHLITATGQRVTLRCSPRSGDLSVYWYQQSLDQGLQFLIQYYNGEERAKGNILERFSAQQFPDLHSELNLSSLELGDSALYFCASSVGHLNTEAFFGQGTRLTVV.

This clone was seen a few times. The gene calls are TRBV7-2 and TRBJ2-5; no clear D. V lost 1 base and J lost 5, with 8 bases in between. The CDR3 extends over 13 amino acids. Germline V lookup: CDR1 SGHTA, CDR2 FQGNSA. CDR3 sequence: CASSLVFGETQYF. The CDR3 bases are TGTGCCAGCAGCTTAGTTTTCGGGGAGACCCAGTACTTC. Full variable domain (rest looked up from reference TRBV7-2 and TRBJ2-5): GAGVSQSPSNKVTEKGKDVELRCDPISGHTALYWYRQSLGQGLEFLIYFQGNSAPDKSGLPSDRFSAERTGGSVSTLTIQRTQQEDSAVYLCASSLVFGETQYFGPGTRLLVL.

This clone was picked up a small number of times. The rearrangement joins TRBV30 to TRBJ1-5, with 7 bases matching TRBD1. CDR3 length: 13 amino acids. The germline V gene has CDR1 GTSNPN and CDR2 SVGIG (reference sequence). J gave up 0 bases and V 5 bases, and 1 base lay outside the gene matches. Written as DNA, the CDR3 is TGTGCCTGGGGGACAGTTAGCAATCAGCCCCAGCATTTT. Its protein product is CAWGTVSNQPQHF.

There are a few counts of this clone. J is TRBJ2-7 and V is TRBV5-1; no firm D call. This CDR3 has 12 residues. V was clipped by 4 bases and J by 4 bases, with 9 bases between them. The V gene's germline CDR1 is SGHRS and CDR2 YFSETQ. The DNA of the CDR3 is TGCGCCAGCAGCCCCTCCCTTTACGAGCAGTACTTC. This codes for CASSPSLYEQYF.

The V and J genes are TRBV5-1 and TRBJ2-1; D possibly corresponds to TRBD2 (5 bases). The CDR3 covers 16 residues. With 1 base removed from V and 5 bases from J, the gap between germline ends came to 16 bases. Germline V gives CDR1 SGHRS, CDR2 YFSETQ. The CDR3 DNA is TGCGCCAGCAGCTTGAGGTCGGACTCGGGCCACAATGAGCAGTTCTTC. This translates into CASSLRSDSGHNEQFF.

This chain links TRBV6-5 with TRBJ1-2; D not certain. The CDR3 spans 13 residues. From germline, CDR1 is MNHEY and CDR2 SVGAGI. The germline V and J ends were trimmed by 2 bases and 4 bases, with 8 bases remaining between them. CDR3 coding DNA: TGTGCCAGCAGTTACGAGGGTGGCTATGGCTACACCTTC. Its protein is CASSYEGGYGYTF.

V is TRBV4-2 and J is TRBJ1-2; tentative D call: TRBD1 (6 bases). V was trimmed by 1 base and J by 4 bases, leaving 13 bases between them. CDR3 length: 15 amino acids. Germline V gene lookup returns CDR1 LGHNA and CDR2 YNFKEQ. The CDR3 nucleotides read TGTGCCAGCAGCCAAGGTGGGGGGGCCACCTATGGCTACACCTTC. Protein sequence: CASSQGGGATYGYTF.

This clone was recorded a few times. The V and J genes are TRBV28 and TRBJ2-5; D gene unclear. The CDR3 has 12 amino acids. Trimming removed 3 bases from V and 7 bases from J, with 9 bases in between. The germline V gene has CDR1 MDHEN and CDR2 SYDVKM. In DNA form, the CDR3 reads TGTGCCAGCAGTTTCGGAGAGGCGACCCAGTACTTC. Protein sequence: CASSFGEATQYF.

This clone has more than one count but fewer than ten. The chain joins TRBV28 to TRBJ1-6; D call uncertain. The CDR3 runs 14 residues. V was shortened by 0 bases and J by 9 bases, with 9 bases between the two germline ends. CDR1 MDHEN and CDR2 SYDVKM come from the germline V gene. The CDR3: CASSLWHRSSPLHF. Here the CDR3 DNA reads TGTGCCAGCAGTTTATGGCACCGGAGTTCACCCCTCCACTTT.

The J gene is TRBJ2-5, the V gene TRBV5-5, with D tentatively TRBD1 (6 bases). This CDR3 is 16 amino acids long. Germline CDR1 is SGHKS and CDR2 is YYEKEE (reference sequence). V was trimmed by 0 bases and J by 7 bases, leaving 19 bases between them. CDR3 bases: TGTGCCAGCAGCTTGGCTGGGGGCCGATTAGACGGGACCCAGTACTTC. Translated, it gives CASSLAGGRLDGTQYF.

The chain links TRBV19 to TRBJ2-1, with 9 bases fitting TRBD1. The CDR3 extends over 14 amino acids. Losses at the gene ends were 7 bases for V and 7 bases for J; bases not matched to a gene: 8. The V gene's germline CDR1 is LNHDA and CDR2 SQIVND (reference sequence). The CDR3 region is CASIPGTGLNEQFF. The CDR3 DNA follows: TGTGCCAGTATCCCCGGGACAGGGCTGAATGAGCAGTTCTTC.

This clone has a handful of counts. The CDR3 nucleotides are TGCGCCAGCAGCTTGTTCGGTTCTGGGGCCAACGTCCTGACTTTC. Translating it yields CASSLFGSGANVLTF. The chain is built from TRBV5-1 and TRBJ2-6; D is unclear. Per germline, CDR1 SGHRS and CDR2 YFSETQ. The CDR3 extends over 15 amino acids. Trimming shortened V by 1 base and J by 1 base, and 6 bases separated the two germline ends.

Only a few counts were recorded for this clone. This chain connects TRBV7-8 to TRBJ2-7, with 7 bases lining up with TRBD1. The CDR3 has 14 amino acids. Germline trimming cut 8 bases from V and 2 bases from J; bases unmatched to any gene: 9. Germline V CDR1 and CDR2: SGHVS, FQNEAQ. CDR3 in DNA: TGTGCCAGCGGAACCGGGACAGCGCCCTACGAGCAGTACTTC. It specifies CASGTGTAPYEQYF.

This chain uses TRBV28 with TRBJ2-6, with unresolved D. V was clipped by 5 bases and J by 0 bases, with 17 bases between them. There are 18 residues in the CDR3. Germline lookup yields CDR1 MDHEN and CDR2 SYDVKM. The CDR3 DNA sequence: TGTGCCAGCAGTCCCCCCGGCCCCTCTAGCTCTGGGGCCAACGTCCTGACTTTC. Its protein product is CASSPPGPSSSGANVLTF.

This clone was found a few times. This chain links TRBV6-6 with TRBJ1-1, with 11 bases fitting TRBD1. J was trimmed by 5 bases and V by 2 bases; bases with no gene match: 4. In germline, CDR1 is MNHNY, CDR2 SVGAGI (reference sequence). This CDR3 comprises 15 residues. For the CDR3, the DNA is TGTGCCAGCAGTTACCCGGGACAGGGGGAAACTGAAGCTTTCTTT. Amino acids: CASSYPGQGETEAFF.

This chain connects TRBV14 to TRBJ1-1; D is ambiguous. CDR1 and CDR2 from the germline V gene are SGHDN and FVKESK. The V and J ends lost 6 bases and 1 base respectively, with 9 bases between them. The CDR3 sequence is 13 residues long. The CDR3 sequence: CASSALQNTEAFF. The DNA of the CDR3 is TGTGCCAGCAGTGCACTGCAGAACACTGAAGCTTTCTTT. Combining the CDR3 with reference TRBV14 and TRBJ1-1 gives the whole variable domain EAGVTQFPSHSVIEKGQTVTLRCDPISGHDNLYWYRRVMGKEIKFLLHFVKESKQDESGMPNNRFLAERTGGTYSTLKVQPAELEDSGVYFCASSALQNTEAFFGQGTRLTVV.

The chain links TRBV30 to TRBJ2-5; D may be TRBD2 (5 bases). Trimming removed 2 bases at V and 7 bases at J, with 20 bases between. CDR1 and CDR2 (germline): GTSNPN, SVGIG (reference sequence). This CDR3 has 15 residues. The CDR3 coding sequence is TGTGCCTGGAGTCGGGATCCCTCCGGGCTTGGGACCCAGTACTTC. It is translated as CAWSRDPSGLGTQYF.

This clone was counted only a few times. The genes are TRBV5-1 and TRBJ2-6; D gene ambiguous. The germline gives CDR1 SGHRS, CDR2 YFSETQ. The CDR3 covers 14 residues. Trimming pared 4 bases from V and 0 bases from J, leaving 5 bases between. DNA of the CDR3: TGCGCCAGCAGCGTTAGCTCTGGGGCCAACGTCCTGACTTTC. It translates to CASSVSSGANVLTF.

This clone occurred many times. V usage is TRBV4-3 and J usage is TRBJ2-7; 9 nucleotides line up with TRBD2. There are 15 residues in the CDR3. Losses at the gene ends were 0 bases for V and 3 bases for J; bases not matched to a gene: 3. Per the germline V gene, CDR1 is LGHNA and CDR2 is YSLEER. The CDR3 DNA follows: TGCGCCAGCAGCCAAGATGCTAGCGGGATCTACGAGCAGTACTTC. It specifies CASSQDASGIYEQYF.

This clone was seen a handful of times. This CDR3 is CASSYNYPGAPQFF. The CDR3 nucleotides are TGTGCCAGCAGTTACAATTATCCAGGGGCCCCGCAGTTCTTC. This chain links TRBV6-5 with TRBJ2-1; TRBD1 might be the D (6 bases). The ends were cut back, 2 bases at V and 12 bases at J, with 17 bases in the middle. CDR1 is MNHEY and CDR2 is SVGAGI in the germline V gene. This CDR3 spans 14 amino acids.

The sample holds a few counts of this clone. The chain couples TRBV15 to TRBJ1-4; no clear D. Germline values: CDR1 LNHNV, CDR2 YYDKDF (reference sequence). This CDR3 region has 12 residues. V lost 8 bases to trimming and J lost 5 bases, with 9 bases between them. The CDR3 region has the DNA TGTGCCACCGGCGCAGCGAATGAAAAACTGTTTTTT. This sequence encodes CATGAANEKLFF. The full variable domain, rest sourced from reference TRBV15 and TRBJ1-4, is DAMVIQNPRYQVTQFGKPVTLSCSQTLNHNVMYWYQQKSSQAPKLLFHYYDKDFNNEADTPDNFQSRRPNTSFCFLDIRSPGLGDTAMYLCATGAANEKLFFGSGTQLSVL.

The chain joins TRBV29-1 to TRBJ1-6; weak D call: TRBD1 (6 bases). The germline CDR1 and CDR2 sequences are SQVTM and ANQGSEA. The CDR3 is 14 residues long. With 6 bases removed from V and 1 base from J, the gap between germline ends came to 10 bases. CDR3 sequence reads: CSVSQGSYNSPLHF. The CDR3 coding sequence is TGCAGCGTCAGTCAGGGGTCCTATAATTCACCCCTCCACTTT.

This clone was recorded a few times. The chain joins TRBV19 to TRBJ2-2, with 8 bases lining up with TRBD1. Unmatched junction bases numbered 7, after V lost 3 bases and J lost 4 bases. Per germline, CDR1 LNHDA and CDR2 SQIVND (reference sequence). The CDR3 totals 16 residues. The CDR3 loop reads CASSIQPGGGTGELFF. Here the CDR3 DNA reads TGTGCCAGTAGTATTCAACCAGGGGGCGGCACCGGGGAGCTGTTTTTT.

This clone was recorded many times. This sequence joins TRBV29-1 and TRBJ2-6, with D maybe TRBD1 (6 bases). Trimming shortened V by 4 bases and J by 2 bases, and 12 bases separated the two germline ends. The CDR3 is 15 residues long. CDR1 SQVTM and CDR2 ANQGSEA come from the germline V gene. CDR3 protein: CSVATGSTGANVLTF. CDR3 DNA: TGCAGCGTTGCTACAGGGTCGACTGGGGCCAACGTCCTGACTTTC.